Listed here are 14 T cell receptor beta chains from one sample, sequenced in a study of identical twins. MiXCR was run by TCRdb on the 5' RACE reads, yielding one entry per CDR3 protein. The data contain 1,800,000 or so distinct CDR3 sequences, less than 40% of them seen just once; the ten biggest clones take up more than 0.25%. What was sequenced was cord blood. Receptor source: a newborn girl in good health.

The genes are TRBV12-3 or TRBV12-4 and TRBJ2-1, with no clear D. The V and J ends lost 6 bases and 0 bases respectively, with 15 bases between them. The CDR3 loop spans 16 amino acids. CDR3 loop: CASSSVIGSSYNEQFF. The CDR3 DNA is TGTGCCAGCAGCTCTGTTATCGGAAGCTCCTACAATGAGCAGTTCTTC.

The genes are TRBV12-3 or TRBV12-4 and TRBJ2-2; D is perhaps TRBD2 (6 bases). The CDR3 totals 14 residues. V was pared by 3 bases and J by 7 bases, with 12 bases between. This CDR3 is CASSLEGWNGELFF. The CDR3 DNA sequence: TGTGCCAGCAGTTTGGAGGGTTGGAACGGGGAGCTGTTTTTT.

V usage is TRBV20-1 and J usage is TRBJ2-5; tentative D call: TRBD1 (5 bases). This CDR3 is built from 13 residues. Trimming cost V 3 bases and J 11 bases, with 19 bases left between them. Germline CDR1 reads DFQATT; CDR2 reads SNEGSKA (reference sequence). CDR3 in amino acids: CSASDRIYNEQYF. CDR3 bases: TGCAGTGCTAGTGACAGAATATATAATGAGCAGTACTTC.

This sequence joins TRBV7-8 and TRBJ1-4; tentatively, D is TRBD1 (5 bases). The germline gives CDR1 SGHVS, CDR2 FQNEAQ. The CDR3 is 17 residues long. Trimming took off 1 base at V and 0 bases at J, with 12 bases between the two ends. Written as DNA, the CDR3 is TGTGCCAGCAGCTTAGATCCAGGGACCCCAACTAATGAAAAACTGTTTTTT. This encodes CASSLDPGTPTNEKLFF.

This chain links TRBV20-1 with TRBJ1-5; TRBD1 might be the D (6 bases). Germline loops: CDR1 DFQATT, CDR2 SNEGSKA (reference sequence). V lost 3 bases, J lost 0 bases, and 15 bases lay in between. This CDR3 has 16 residues. The CDR3 sequence: CSASFDDRNSNQPQHF. CDR3 DNA sequence: TGCAGTGCTAGTTTCGACGACAGGAATAGCAATCAGCCCCAGCATTTT.

The chain recombines TRBV5-6 with TRBJ2-5; D perhaps matches TRBD2 (6 bases). There are 14 residues in the CDR3. CDR1 SGHDT and CDR2 YYEEEE come from the germline V gene. V lost 9 bases to trimming and J lost 3 bases, with 18 bases between them. The CDR3 region has the DNA TGTGCCAAACCGGGACTCCAAAAAAAAGAGACCCAGTACTTC. It is translated as CAKPGLQKKETQYF.

The rearrangement joins TRBV20-1 to TRBJ1-2; the D is unclear. Trimming cost V 5 bases and J 3 bases, with 4 bases left between them. Germline lookup yields CDR1 DFQATT and CDR2 SNEGSKA (reference sequence). The CDR3 loop spans 10 amino acids. The CDR3 spells CSAPHYGYTF. In nucleotides, the CDR3 is TGCAGTGCTCCACACTATGGCTACACCTTC.

This clonotype was detected only a few times. Here the CDR3 reads CASSQDVYGRYGYTF. CDR3 nucleotide sequence: TGTGCCAGCAGCCAAGACGTGTACGGCAGGTATGGCTACACCTTC. The chain links TRBV4-2 to TRBJ1-2; D remains ambiguous. The V gene lost 0 bases and the J gene lost 5 bases, with 13 bases spanning the gap. The CDR3 consists of 15 residues. Germline V gives CDR1 LGHNA, CDR2 YNFKEQ.

The chain carries TRBV20-1 and TRBJ1-4; D gene uncertain. The CDR3 is 15 residues long. Trimming took off 0 bases at V and 4 bases at J, with 12 bases between the two ends. From germline, CDR1 is DFQATT and CDR2 SNEGSKA (reference sequence). The CDR3 DNA reads as TGCAGTGCTAGAGACTCCCGACACATTAATGAAAAACTGTTTTTT. This encodes CSARDSRHINEKLFF.

This clonotype occurred a few times. The chain joins TRBV5-1 to TRBJ1-2; no firm D call. This CDR3 is 16 amino acids long. Germline CDR1 reads SGHRS; CDR2 reads YFSETQ. Between the trimmed V and J ends, which lost 0 bases and 0 bases, there was a span of 12 bases. CDR3 in amino acids: CASSLVPDRANYGYTF. CDR3 nucleotides: TGCGCCAGCAGCTTGGTCCCGGACCGAGCTAACTATGGCTACACCTTC.

This clonotype was found once. The chain uses TRBV20-1 and TRBJ1-2; D might be TRBD1 (6 bases). Looked up from germline, CDR1 is DFQATT and CDR2 is SNEGSKA (reference sequence). Deletions cut 5 bases from V and 3 bases from J, with 10 bases between. This CDR3 is 12 amino acids long. CDR3 DNA: TGCAGTGCTGAACAGGGTTACTATGGCTACACCTTC. It specifies CSAEQGYYGYTF.

The chain has TRBV21-1 and TRBJ1-1; TRBD1, the table's D call, was not compared with the DNA. TRBV21-1 is an annotated pseudogene. The length of the CDR3 is 15 residues. The CDR3 is CASSASGQEGTEAFF. CDR3 nucleotide sequence: TGTGCCAGCAGCGCCTCGGGACAGGAAGGCACTGAAGCTTTCTTT.

The V and J genes are TRBV25-1 and TRBJ1-4; D is perhaps TRBD1 (5 bases). Germline loops: CDR1 MGHDK, CDR2 SYGVNS. The CDR3 is made up of 15 amino acids. Trimming pared 4 bases from V and 10 bases from J, leaving 19 bases between. The CDR3 coding sequence is TGTGCCAGCAGTGCCAGGGACCGCCCGACGGGAAAACTGTTTTTT. Translated, it gives CASSARDRPTGKLFF. Full variable domain (missing parts from reference TRBV25-1 and TRBJ1-4): EADIYQTPRYLVIGTGKKITLECSQTMGHDKMYWYQQDPGMELHLIHYSYGVNSTEKGDLSSESTVSRIRTEHFPLTLESARPSHTSQYLCASSARDRPTGKLFFGSGTQLSVL.

This clonotype was recorded many times. The rearrangement uses TRBV5-1 and TRBJ2-7; 7 bases are a match to TRBD1. The V gene's germline CDR1 is SGHRS and CDR2 YFSETQ. CDR3 size: 16 residues. Trimming removed 2 bases from V and 3 bases from J; junction bases left unmatched: 11. DNA for the CDR3: TGCGCCAGCAGCTTCCTCGGGACAGTGTCTGTCTACGAGCAGTACTTC. Amino acid sequence: CASSFLGTVSVYEQYF.